This T cell receptor (beta chain) is drawn from a study of blood T cell repertoires in COVID-19. The junction had 15 bases not matched to a gene; V was cut back by 4 bases and J by 5 bases. Germline CDR1 and CDR2: MNHEY and SMNVEV (reference sequence). CDR3 length equals 17 residues. Study processing details: Estimated nucleated cell counts came from reference gene primer amplification. Here immunoSEQ multiplex PCR was the method, and the copy in TCRdb shows in-frame clones only, minus some. V, J and clone size derive from that table, while D and trimming were established from the DNA sequence. This table has 130,000 or so clones, roughly 84% appearing once.

Specimen: peripheral blood. The rearrangement joins TRBV27 to TRBJ2-5; 8 bases are shared with TRBD1. The receptor comes from a woman of 80 years or more with acute or convalescent COVID-19. CDR3 DNA sequence: TGTGCCAGCAGTTATGCTACGGACCAGGGGGCTCAGGAGACCCAGTACTTC. This sequence encodes CASSYATDQGAQETQYF.